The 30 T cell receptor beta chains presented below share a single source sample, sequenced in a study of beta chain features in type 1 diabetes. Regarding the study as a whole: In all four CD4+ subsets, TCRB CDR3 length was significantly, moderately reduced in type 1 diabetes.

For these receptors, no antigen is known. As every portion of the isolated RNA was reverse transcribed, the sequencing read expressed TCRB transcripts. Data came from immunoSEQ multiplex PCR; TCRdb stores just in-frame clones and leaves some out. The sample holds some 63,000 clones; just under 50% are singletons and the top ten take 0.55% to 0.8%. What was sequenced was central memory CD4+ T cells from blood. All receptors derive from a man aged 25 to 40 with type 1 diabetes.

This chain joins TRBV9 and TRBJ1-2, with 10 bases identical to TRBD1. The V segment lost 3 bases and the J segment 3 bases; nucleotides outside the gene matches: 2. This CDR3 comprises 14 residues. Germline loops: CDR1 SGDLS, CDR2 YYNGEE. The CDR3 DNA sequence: TGTGCCAGCAGCGCCGGGACAGGGGACTATGGCTACACCTTC. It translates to CASSAGTGDYGYTF.

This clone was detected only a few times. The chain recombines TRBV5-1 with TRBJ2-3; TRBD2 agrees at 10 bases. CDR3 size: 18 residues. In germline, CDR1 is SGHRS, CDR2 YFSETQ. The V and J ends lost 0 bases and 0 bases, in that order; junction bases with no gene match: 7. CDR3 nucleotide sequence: TGCGCCAGCAGCTTGGCCCCTAGCGGGGGCCAAAGCACAGATACGCAGTATTTT. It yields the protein CASSLAPSGGQSTDTQYF. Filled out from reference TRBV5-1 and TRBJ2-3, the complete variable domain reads KAGVTQTPRYLIKTRGQQVTLSCSPISGHRSVSWYQQTPGQGLQFLFEYFSETQRNKGNFPGRFSGRQFSNSRSEMNVSTLELGDSALYLCASSLAPSGGQSTDTQYFGPGTRLTVL.

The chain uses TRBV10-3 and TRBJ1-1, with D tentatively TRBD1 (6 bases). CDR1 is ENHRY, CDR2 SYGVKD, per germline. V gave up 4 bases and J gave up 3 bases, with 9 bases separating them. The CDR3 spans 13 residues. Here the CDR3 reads CAISVAGDTEAFF. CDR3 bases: TGTGCCATCAGTGTCGCAGGGGACACTGAAGCTTTCTTT.

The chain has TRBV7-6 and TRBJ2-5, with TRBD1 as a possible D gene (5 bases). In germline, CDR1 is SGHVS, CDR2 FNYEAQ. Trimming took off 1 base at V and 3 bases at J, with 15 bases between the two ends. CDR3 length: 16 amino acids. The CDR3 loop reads CASSLGGLSREETQYF. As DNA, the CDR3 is TGTGCCAGCAGCTTAGGGGGCTTATCCCGAGAAGAGACCCAGTACTTC.

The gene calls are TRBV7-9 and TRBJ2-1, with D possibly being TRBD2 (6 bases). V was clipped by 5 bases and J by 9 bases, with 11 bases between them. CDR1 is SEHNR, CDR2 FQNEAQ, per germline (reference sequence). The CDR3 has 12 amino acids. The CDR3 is CASSPRAGEQFF. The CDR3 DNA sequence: TGTGCCAGCAGCCCGAGAGCGGGTGAGCAGTTCTTC.

CDR3 amino acids: CASSTTSGDSYEQYF. CDR3 coding DNA: TGTGCCAGCAGCACGACTAGCGGGGATTCCTACGAGCAGTACTTC. The gene calls are TRBV6-6 and TRBJ2-7; 11 nucleotides line up with TRBD2. The CDR3 has 15 amino acids. From germline, CDR1 is MNHNY and CDR2 SVGAGI (reference sequence). The V and J ends lost 6 bases and 1 base, in that order; junction bases with no gene match: 5.

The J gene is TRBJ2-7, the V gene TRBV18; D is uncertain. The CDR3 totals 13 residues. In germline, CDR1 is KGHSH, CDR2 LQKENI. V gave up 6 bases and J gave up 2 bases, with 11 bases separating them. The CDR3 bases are TGTGCCAGCTCCCGTTCAGAAGCCTACGAGCAGTACTTC. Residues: CASSRSEAYEQYF.

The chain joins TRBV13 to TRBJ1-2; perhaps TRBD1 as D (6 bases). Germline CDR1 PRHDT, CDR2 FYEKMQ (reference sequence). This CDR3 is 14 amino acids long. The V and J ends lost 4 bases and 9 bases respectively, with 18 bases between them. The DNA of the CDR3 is TGTGCCAGCAGCTCCTCGGGGGGCGCGTTTAGCTACACCTTC. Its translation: CASSSSGGAFSYTF.

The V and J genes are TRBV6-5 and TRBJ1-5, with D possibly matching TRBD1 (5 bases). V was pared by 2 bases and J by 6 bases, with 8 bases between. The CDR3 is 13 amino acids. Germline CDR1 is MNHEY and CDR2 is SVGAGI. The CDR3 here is CASSYDGGQPQHF. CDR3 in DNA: TGTGCCAGCAGTTACGACGGGGGTCAGCCCCAGCATTTT.

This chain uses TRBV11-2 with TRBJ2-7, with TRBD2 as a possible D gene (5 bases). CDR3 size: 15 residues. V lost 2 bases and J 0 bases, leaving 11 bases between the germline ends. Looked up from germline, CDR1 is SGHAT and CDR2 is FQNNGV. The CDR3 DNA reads TGTGCCAGCAGCTTAAGGACTCTGAGCTCCTACGAGCAGTACTTC. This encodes CASSLRTLSSYEQYF.

CDR3 sequence: CASSAGTGSADTQYF. The CDR3 DNA reads as TGTGCCAGCAGTGCGGGGACAGGGAGCGCAGATACGCAGTATTTT. The V gene is TRBV25-1, the J gene TRBJ2-3; TRBD1 agrees at 9 bases. CDR1 is MGHDK and CDR2 is SYGVNS in the germline V gene. This CDR3 contains 15 residues. V trimming: 4 bases; J trimming: 4 bases; junction bases outside the gene matches: 6. The full variable domain, with the rest looked up from reference TRBV25-1 and TRBJ2-3, is EADIYQTPRYLVIGTGKKITLECSQTMGHDKMYWYQQDPGMELHLIHYSYGVNSTEKGDLSSESTVSRIRTEHFPLTLESARPSHTSQYLCASSAGTGSADTQYFGPGTRLTVL.

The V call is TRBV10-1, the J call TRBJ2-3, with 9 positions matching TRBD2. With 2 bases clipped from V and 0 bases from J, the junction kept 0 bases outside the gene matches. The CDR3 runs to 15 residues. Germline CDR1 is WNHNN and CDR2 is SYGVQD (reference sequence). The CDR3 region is CASSEAGGSTDTQYF. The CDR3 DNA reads TGCGCCAGCAGTGAGGCGGGGGGGAGCACAGATACGCAGTATTTT.

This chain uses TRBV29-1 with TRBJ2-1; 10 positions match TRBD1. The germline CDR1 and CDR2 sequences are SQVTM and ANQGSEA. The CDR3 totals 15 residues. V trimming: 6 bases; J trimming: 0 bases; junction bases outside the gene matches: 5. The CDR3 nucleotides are TGCAGCGTGAGGACAGGGGGATACTCCTACAATGAGCAGTTCTTC. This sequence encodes CSVRTGGYSYNEQFF.

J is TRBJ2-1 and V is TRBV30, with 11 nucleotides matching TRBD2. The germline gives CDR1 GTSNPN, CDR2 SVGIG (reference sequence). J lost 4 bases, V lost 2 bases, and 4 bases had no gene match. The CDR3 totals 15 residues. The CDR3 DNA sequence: TGTGCCTGGAGTCCCGGGACTAGCGGATACAATGAGCAGTTCTTC. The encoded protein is CAWSPGTSGYNEQFF.

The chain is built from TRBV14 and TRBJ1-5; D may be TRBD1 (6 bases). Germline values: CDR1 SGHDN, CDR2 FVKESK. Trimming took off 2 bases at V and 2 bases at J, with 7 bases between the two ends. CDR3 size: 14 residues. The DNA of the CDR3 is TGTGCCAGCAGCCAATCAGGGGGCAATCAGCCCCAGCATTTT. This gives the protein CASSQSGGNQPQHF.

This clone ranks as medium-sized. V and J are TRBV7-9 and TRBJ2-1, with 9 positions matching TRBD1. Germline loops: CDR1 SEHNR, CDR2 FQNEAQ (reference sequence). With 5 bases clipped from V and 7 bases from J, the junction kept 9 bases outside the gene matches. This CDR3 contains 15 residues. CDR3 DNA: TGTGCCAGCAGCCTGGGACAGGGCTTTCGTAATGAGCAGTTCTTC. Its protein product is CASSLGQGFRNEQFF.

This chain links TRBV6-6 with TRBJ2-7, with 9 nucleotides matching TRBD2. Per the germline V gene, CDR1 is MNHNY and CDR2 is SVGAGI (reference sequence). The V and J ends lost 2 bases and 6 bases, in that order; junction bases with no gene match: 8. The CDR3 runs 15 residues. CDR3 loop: CASSYLGAGGGEQYF. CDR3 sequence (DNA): TGTGCCAGCAGTTACCTAGGGGCGGGAGGGGGCGAGCAGTACTTC.

CDR3 residues: CASSSDKSDTQYF. The CDR3 nucleotides read TGTGCCAGCAGCTCAGACAAATCAGATACGCAGTATTTT. The rearrangement uses TRBV7-9 and TRBJ2-3, with no clear D. The V gene's germline CDR1 is SEHNR and CDR2 FQNEAQ (reference sequence). CDR3 length: 13 residues. Trimming stripped 4 bases from V and 4 bases from J, with 9 bases between.

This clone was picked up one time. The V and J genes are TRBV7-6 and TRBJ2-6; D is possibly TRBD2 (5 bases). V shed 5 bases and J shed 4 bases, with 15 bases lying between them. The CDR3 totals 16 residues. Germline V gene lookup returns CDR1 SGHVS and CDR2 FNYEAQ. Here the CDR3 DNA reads TGTGCCAGCAGCCGGGATCCTCCCTCAGGGGCCAACGTCCTGACTTTC. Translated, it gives CASSRDPPSGANVLTF.

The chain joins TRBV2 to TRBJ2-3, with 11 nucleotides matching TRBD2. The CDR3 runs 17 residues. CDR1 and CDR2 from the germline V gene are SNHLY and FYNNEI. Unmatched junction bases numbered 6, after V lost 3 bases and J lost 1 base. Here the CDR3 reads CASSDLPTSGGTDTQYF. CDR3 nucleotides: TGTGCCAGCAGTGATCTTCCGACTAGCGGGGGCACAGATACGCAGTATTTT.

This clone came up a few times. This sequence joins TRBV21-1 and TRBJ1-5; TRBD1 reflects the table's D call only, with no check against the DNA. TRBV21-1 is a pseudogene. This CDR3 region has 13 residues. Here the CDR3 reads CASSAQVNQPQHF. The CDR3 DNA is TGTGCCAGCAGCGCACAGGTCAATCAGCCCCAGCATTTT.

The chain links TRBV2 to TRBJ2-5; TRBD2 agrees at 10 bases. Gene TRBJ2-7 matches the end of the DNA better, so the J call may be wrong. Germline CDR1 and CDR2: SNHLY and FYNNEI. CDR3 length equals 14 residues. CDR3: CASRKAGGPDEQYF. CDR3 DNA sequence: TGTGCCAGCAGGAAAGCGGGAGGGCCCGACGAGCAGTACTTC.

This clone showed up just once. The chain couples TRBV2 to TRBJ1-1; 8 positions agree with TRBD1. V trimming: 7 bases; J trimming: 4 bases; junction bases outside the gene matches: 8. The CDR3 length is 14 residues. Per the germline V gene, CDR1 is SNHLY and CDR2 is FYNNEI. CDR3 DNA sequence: TGTGCCAGCAAGACGCAGGGGGCGGGCACTGAAGCTTTCTTT. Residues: CASKTQGAGTEAFF.

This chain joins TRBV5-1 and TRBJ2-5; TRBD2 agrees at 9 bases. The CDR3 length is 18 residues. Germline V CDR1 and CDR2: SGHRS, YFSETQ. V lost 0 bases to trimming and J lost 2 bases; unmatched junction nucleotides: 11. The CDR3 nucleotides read TGCGCCAGCAGCTTGGGAGTGGTAGCGGGGGATGTTCAAGAGACCCAGTACTTC. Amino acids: CASSLGVVAGDVQETQYF. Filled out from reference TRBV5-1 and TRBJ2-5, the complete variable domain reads KAGVTQTPRYLIKTRGQQVTLSCSPISGHRSVSWYQQTPGQGLQFLFEYFSETQRNKGNFPGRFSGRQFSNSRSEMNVSTLELGDSALYLCASSLGVVAGDVQETQYFGPGTRLLVL.

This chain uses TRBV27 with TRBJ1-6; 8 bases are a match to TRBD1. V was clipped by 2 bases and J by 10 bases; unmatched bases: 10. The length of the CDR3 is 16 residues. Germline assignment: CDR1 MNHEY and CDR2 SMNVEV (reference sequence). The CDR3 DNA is TGTGCCAGCAGTTTAGTCGGGGGCAGGGGGCAATCACCCCTCCACTTT. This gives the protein CASSLVGGRGQSPLHF.

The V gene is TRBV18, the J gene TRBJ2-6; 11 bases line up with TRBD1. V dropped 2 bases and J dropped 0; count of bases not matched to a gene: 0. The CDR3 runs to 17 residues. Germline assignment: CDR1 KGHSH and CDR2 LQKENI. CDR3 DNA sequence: TGTGCCAGCTCACCAGGGACAGGGGGCTCTGGGGCCAACGTCCTGACTTTC. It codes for CASSPGTGGSGANVLTF.

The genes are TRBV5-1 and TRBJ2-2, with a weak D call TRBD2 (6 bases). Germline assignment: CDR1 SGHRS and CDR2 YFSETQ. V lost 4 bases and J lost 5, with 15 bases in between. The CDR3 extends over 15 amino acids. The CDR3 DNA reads TGCGCCAGCAGCAATCCGGGACGGGGGACCGGGGAGCTGTTTTTT. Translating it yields CASSNPGRGTGELFF.

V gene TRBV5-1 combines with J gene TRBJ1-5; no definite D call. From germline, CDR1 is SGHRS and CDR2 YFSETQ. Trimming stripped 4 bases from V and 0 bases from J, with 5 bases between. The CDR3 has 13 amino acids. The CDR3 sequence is CASSLGSNQPQHF. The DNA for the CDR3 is TGCGCCAGCAGCCTAGGTAGCAATCAGCCCCAGCATTTT.

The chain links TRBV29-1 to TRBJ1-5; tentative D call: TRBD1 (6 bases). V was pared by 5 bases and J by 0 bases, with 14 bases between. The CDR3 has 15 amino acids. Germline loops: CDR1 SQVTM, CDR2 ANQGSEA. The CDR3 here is CSVSWDTNSNQPQHF. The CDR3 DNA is TGCAGCGTTAGTTGGGACACGAATAGCAATCAGCCCCAGCATTTT.

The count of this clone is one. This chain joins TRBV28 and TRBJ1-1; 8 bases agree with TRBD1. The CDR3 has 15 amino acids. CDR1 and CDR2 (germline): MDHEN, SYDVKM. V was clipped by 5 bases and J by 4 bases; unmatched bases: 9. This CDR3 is CASSAGAGGLTEAFF. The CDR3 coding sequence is TGTGCCAGCAGTGCTGGGGCAGGGGGCCTCACTGAAGCTTTCTTT.